The clone carrying this T cell receptor beta chain was seen repeatedly, ten times or more. The antigen is unknown. The record originates from a study of early T cells in non-severe SARS-CoV-2 infection. Study summary: Unsorted whole blood bulk RNA was sequenced, with unpaired chains.

Tagging with unique molecular identifiers was applied to individual cDNA molecules. TCRdb independently ran MiXCR on the 5' RACE reads; one entry per CDR3 protein. This repertoire shows tens of thousands of distinct CDR3 sequences, roughly 5% found once; its top ten account for around 15%. Trimming left V 1 base short and J 6 bases short, with 11 bases between. Germline V gene data show CDR1 as SEHNR and CDR2 as FQNEAQ (reference sequence). CDR3 length: 14 residues. Overall study findings and caveats: VDJdb matching skewed toward anti-spike CD8 responses, missing private and CD4 specificities.

The material sequenced was whole blood. The chain recombines TRBV7-9 with TRBJ2-3; D is possibly TRBD1 (6 bases). This TCR came from an adult who was a healthcare worker with PCR-confirmed SARS-CoV-2 infection or an uninfected control (not recorded which). The CDR3 loop is CASSLDRASDTQYF. The DNA of the CDR3 is TGTGCCAGCAGCTTAGACAGGGCTTCGGATACGCAGTATTTT.